This TCR beta chain originates from a study of metastatic and nonmetastatic thyroid tumors. For the study at large: Repertoires were compared across blood and tumor or nodule tissue from malignant and benign thyroid patients.

In its sample, this clone was seen many times. Original analysis: A papillary thyroid cancer distant-metastasis classifier was built from CDR3 differences across clinicopathological groups. MiXCR was used by TCRdb to re-call the PCR reads. These V and J calls rely on TCRdb rather than the paper's analysis. The sample records 30,000 to 35,000 clones, 14% to 15% being singletons. Among the patients, none had received any treatment before thyroid surgery. There are 14 residues in the CDR3. V lost 0 bases and J 5 bases, leaving 9 bases between the germline ends. The germline CDR1 and CDR2 sequences are KGHDR and SFDVKD.

This chain links TRBV24-1 with TRBJ1-2; D gene ambiguous. The clonotype comes from a male donor with papillary thyroid cancer or a benign thyroid nodule (not recorded which). Some clones in this sample may be carry-over from other donors' samples. The sample consisted of blood. CDR3 nucleotides: TGTGCCACCAGTGATTTGAAAGACCCATATGGCTACACCTTC. Its translation: CATSDLKDPYGYTF.